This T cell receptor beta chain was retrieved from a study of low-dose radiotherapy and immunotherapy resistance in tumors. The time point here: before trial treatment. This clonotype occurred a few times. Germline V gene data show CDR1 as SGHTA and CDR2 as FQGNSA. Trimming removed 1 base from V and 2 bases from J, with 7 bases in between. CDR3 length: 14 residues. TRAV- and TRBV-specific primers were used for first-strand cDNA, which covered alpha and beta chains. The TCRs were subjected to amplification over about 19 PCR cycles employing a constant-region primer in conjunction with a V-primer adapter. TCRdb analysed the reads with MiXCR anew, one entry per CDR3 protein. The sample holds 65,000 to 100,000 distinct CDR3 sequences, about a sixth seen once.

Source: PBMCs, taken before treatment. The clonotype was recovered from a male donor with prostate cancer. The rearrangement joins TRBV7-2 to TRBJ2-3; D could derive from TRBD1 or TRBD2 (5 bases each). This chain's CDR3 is CASSLVGTTDTQYF. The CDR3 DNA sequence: TGTGCCAGCAGCTTAGTTGGGACCACAGATACGCAGTATTTT. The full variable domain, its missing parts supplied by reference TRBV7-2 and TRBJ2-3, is GAGVSQSPSNKVTEKGKDVELRCDPISGHTALYWYRQSLGQGLEFLIYFQGNSAPDKSGLPSDRFSAERTGGSVSTLTIQRTQQEDSAVYLCASSLVGTTDTQYFGPGTRLTVL.